Sequencing of this T cell receptor (beta chain) was carried out in a study of T cells expressing NK-cell markers. Whole-study context: Sequencing of TCR beta repertoires drew on sorted CD3+CD56+NKG2C+, CD3+CD56+NKG2C- and CD3+CD56-NKG2C+ T cells. Of eight sequenced donors, seven were HCMV-seropositive and one HCMV-seronegative. Study-wide results and caveats: As a fraction of CD8+ T cells, dominant NKG2C+ clonotypes reached roughly 1.0-7.5% in about six donors.

In the case of this clonotype: Its antigen is still unknown.

TCRdb reprocessed the 5' RACE reads, with one entry per CDR3 protein and no DNA. Its clone listing holds under 500,000 distinct CDR3 sequences. The CDR3 consists of 13 residues. Germline V gene sequence: CDR1 SQVTM, CDR2 ANQGSEA. The rearrangement uses TRBV29-1 and TRBJ1-1. Sequenced sample: blood T cells: a sorted CD56 or NKG2C T cell subset, CD4+ or CD8+ T cells, or bulk PBMC T cells (not recorded which). The sequence came from a woman between 18 and 70 years old in good health. The CDR3 region is CSVVRPENTEAFF. The full variable domain, with the rest looked up from reference TRBV29-1 and TRBJ1-1, is SAVISQKPSRDICQRGTSLTIQCQVDSQVTMMFWYRQQPGQSLTLIATANQGSEATYESGFVIDKFPISRPNLTFSTLTVSNMSPEDSSIYLCSVVRPENTEAFFGQGTRLTVV.